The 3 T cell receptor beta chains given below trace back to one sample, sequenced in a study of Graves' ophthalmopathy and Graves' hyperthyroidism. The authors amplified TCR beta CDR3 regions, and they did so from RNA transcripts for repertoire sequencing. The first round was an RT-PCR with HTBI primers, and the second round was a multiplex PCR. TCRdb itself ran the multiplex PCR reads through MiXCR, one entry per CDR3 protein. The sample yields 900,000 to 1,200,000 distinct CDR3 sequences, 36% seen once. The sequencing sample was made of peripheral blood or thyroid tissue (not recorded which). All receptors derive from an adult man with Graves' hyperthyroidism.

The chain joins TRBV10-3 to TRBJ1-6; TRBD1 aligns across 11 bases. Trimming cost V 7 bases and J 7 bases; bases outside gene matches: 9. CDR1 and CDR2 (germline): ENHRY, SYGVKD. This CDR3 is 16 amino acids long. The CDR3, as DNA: TGTGCCATCAAAGGCGGGACAGGGGGTGGGAATTCACCCCTCCACTTT. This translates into CAIKGGTGGGNSPLHF.

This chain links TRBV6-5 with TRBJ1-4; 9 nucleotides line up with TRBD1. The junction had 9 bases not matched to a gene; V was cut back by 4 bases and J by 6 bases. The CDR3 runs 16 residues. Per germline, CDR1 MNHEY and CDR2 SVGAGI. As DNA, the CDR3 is TGTGCCAGCAGTTCGACCTGGACAGGGGTGGATGAAAAACTGTTTTTT. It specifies CASSSTWTGVDEKLFF.

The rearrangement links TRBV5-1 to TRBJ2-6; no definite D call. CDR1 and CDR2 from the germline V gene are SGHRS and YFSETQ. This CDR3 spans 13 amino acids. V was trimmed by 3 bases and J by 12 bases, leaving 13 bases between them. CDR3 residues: CASSSRTDLVLTF. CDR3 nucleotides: TGCGCCAGCAGCTCGCGGACGGACCTCGTCCTGACTTTC.